The entry below describes one T cell receptor beta chain. Data came from immunoSEQ multiplex PCR; TCRdb stores just in-frame clones and leaves some out. The repertoire has more than 200,000 clones, under 95% of them found once; the top ten carry approximately 2%. Trimming took 2 bases from V and 4 from J; bases not matched to a gene: 14. Germline V gene sequence: CDR1 MNHEY, CDR2 SMNVEV (reference sequence). The CDR3 loop spans 18 amino acids. This specimen comes from a study of blood T cell repertoires in COVID-19. Across the study: Sample material is recorded as cDNA or gDNA derived from T cells, B-cell-depleted T cells, or PBMCs.

Participants' own reports of clinical history determined their cohort assignment. The clonotype comes from a woman aged 18 to 35 who had recovered from COVID-19. Sequences were obtained from PBMCs or T cells enriched from blood (not recorded which). The chain joins TRBV27 to TRBJ2-1; 7 bases agree with TRBD2. CDR3 in amino acids: CASSLVVRAGWGYNEQFF. Here the CDR3 DNA reads TGTGCCAGCAGTTTAGTGGTCCGAGCGGGGTGGGGATACAATGAGCAGTTCTTC.